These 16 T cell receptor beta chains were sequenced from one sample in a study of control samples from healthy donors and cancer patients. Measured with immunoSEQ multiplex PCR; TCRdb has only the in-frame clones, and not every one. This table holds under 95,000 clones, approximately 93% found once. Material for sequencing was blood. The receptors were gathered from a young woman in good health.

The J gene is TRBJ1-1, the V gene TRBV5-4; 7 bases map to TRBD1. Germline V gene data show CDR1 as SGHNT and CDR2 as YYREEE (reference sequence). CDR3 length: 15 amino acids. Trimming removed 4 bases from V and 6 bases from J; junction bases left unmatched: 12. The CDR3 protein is CASSLRTGGPSEAFF. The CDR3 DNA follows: TGTGCCAGCAGCCTCCGGACAGGCGGCCCCTCTGAAGCTTTCTTT.

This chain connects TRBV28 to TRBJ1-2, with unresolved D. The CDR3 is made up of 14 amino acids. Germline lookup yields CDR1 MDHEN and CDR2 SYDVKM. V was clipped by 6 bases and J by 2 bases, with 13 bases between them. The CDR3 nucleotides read TGTGCCAGCAGCTCAACGACCGCGAACTATGGCTACACCTTC. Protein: CASSSTTANYGYTF.

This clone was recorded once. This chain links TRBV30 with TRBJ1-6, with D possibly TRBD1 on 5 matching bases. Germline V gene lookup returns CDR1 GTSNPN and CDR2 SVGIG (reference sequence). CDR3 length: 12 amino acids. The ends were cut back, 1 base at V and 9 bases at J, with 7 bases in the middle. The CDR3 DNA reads TGTGCCTGGAGTGGGGGACGTTCACCCCTCCACTTT. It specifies CAWSGGRSPLHF.

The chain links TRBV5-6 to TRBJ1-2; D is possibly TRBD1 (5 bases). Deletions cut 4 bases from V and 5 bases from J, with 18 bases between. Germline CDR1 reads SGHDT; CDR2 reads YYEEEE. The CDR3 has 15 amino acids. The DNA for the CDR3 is TGTGCCAGCAGCCACGATAGTGGGGGACGTTATGGCTACACCTTC. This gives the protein CASSHDSGGRYGYTF.

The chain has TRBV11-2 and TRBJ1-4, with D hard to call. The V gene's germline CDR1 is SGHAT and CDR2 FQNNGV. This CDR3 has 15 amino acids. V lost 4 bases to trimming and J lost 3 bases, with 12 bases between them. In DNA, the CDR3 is TGTGCCAGCAGCTCCCGCGGCGGTTCTAATGAAAAACTGTTTTTT. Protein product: CASSSRGGSNEKLFF.

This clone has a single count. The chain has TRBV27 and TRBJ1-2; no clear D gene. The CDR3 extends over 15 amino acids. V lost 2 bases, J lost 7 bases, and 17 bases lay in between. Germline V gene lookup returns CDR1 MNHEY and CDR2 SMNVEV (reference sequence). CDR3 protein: CASSLIPDTTGGYTF. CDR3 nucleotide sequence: TGTGCCAGCAGTTTAATTCCAGATACTACGGGTGGCTACACCTTC.

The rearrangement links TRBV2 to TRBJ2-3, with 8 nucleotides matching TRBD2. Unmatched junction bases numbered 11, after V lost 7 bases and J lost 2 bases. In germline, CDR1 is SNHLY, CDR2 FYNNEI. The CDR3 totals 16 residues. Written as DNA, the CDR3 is TGTGCCAGCACGAGGGGAAGCGGGGGTTACACAGATACGCAGTATTTT. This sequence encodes CASTRGSGGYTDTQYF. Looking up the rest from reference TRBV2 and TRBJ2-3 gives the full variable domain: EPEVTQTPSHQVTQMGQEVILRCVPISNHLYFYWYRQILGQKVEFLVSFYNNEISEKSEIFDDQFSVERPDGSNFTLKIRSTKLEDSAMYFCASTRGSGGYTDTQYFGPGTRLTVL.

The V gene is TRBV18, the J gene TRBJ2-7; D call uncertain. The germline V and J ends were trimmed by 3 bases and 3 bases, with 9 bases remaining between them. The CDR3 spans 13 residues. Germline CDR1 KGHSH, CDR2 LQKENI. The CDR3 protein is CASSPGQFYEQYF. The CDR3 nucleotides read TGTGCCAGCTCACCCGGCCAATTCTACGAGCAGTACTTC.

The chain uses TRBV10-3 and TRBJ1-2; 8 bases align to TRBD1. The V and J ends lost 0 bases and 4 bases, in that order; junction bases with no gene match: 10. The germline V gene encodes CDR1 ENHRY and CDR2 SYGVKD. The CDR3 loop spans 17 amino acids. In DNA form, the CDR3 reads TGTGCCATCAGTGAGTCAGGTCAGGGGGCGACCTTCTATGGCTACACCTTC. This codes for CAISESGQGATFYGYTF.

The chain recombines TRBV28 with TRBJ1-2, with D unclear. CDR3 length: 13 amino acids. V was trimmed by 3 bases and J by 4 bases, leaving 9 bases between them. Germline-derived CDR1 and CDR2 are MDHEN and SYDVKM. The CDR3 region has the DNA TGTGCCAGCAGTTTGAGGCAGATCTATGGCTACACCTTC. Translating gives CASSLRQIYGYTF.

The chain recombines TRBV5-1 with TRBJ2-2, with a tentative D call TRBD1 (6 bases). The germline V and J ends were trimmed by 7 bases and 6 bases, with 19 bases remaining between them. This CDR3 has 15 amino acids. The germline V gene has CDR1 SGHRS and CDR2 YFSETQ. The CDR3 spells CASQLRTDRPGELFF. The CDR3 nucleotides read TGCGCCAGCCAATTAAGGACAGATCGTCCCGGGGAGCTGTTTTTT.

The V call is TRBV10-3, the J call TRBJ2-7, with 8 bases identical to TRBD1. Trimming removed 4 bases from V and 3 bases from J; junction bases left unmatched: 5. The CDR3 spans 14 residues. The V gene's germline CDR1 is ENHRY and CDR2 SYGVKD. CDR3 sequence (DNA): TGTGCCATCAGTGCTGGGACAGGTAACTACGAGCAGTACTTC. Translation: CAISAGTGNYEQYF.

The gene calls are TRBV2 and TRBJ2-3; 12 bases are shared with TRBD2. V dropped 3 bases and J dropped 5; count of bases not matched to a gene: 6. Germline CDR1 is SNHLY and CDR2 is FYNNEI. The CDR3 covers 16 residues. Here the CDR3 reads CASSDLLAGGEDTQYF. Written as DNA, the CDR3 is TGTGCCAGCAGTGATCTACTAGCGGGGGGAGAAGATACGCAGTATTTT.

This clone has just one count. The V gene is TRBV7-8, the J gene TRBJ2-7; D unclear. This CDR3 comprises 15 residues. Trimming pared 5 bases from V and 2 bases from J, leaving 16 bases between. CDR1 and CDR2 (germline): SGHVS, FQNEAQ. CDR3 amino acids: CASSPVRQVTYEQYF. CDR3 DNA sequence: TGTGCCAGCAGCCCAGTGAGGCAGGTAACCTACGAGCAGTACTTC.

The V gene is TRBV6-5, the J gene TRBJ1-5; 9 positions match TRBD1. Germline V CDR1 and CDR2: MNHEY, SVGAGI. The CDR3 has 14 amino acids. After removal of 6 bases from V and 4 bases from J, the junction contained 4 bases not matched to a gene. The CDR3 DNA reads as TGTGCCAGCAGCCCGACAGGGGGAAATCAGCCCCAGCATTTT. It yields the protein CASSPTGGNQPQHF.

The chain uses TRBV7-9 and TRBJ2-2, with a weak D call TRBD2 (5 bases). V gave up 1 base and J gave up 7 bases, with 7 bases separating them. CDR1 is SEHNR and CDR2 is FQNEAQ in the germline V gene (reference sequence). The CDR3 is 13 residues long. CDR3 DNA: TGTGCCAGCAGCTTAGTAAGCGGCGGGGAGCTGTTTTTT. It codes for CASSLVSGGELFF. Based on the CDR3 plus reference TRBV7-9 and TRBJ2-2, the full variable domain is DTGVSQNPRHKITKRGQNVTFRCDPISEHNRLYWYRQTLGQGPEFLTYFQNEAQLEKSRLLSDRFSAERPKGSFSTLEIQRTEQGDSAMYLCASSLVSGGELFFGEGSRLTVL.